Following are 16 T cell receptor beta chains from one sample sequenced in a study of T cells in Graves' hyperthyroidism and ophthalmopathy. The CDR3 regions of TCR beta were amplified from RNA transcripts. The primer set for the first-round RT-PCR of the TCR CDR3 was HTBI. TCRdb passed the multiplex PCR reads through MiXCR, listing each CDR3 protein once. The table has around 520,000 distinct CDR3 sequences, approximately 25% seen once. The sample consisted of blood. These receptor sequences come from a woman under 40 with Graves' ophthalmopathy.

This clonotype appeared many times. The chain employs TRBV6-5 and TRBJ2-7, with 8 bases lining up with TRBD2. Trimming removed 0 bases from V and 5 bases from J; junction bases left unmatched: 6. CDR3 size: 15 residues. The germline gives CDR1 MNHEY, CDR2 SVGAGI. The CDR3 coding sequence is TGTGCCAGCAGTTACTCGACCAGGCGGGGGGACGAGCAGTACTTC. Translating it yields CASSYSTRRGDEQYF.

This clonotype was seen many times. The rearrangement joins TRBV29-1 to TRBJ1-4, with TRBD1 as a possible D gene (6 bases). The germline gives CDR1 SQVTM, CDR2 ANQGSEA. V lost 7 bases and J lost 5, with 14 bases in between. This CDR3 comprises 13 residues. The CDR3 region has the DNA TGCAGCGCCAGAAGGGACACGAATGAAAAACTGTTTTTT. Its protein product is CSARRDTNEKLFF.

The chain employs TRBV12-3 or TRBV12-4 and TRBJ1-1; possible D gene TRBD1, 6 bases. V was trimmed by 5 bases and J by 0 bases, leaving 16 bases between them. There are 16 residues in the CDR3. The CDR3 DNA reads TGTGCCAGCAGTGCCGACCGGGGGCTTATGAACACTGAAGCTTTCTTT. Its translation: CASSADRGLMNTEAFF.

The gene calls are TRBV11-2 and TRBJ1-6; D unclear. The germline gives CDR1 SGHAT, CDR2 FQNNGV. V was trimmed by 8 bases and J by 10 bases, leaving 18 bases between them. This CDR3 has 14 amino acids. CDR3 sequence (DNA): TGTGCCAGCCGCCCCCGTCGGTCAGAATCACCCCTCCACTTT. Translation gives CASRPRRSESPLHF. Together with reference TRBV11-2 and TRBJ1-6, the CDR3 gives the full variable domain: EAGVAQSPRYKIIEKRQSVAFWCNPISGHATLYWYQQILGQGPKLLIQFQNNGVVDDSQLPKDRFSAERLKGVDSTLKIQPAKLEDSAVYLCASRPRRSESPLHFGNGTRLTVT.

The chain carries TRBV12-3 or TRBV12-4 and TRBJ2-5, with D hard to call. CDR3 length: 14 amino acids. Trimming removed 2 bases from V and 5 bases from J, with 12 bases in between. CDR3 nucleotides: TGTGCCAGCAGTTTATTAAGTTCGGTTGAGACCCAGTACTTC. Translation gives CASSLLSSVETQYF.

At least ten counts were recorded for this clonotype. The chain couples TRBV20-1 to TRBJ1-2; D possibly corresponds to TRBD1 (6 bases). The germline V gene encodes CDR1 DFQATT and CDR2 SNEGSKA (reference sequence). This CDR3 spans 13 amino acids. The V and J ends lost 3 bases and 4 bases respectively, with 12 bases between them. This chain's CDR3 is CSASSQGLYGYTF. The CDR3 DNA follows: TGCAGTGCTAGTTCACAGGGCCTCTATGGCTACACCTTC.

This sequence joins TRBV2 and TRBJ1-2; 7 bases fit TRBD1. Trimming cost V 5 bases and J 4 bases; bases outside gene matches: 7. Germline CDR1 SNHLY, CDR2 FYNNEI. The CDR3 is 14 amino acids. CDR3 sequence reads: CASSPTGFSYGYTF. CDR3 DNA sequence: TGTGCCAGCAGTCCGACAGGGTTTAGCTATGGCTACACCTTC.

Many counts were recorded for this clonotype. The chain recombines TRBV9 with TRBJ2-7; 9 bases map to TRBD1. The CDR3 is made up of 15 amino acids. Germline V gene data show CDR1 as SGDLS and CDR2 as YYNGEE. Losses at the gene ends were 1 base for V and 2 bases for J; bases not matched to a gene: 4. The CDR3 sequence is CASSVNGDRAYEQYF. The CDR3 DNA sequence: TGTGCCAGCAGCGTAAATGGGGACAGGGCCTACGAGCAGTACTTC. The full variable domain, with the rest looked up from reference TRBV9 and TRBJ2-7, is DSGVTQTPKHLITATGQRVTLRCSPRSGDLSVYWYQQSLDQGLQFLIQYYNGEERAKGNILERFSAQQFPDLHSELNLSSLELGDSALYFCASSVNGDRAYEQYFGPGTRLTVT.

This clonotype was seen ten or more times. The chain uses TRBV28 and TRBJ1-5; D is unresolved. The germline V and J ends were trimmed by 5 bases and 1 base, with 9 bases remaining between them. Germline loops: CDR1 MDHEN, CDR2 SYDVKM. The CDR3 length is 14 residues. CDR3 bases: TGTGCCAGCAGTCCGGTGGGGAGCAATCAGCCCCAGCATTTT. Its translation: CASSPVGSNQPQHF.

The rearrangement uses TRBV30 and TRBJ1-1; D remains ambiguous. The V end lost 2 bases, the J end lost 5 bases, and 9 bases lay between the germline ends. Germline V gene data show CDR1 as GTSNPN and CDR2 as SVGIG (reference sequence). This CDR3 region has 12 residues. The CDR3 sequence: CAWSSSRTEAFF. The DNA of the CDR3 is TGTGCCTGGAGTTCCAGTAGGACTGAAGCTTTCTTT.

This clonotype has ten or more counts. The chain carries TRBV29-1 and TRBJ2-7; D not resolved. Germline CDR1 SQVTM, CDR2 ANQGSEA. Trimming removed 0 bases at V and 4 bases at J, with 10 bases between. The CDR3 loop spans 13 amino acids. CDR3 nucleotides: TGCAGCGTTGAAGATCTTAGTGGTTACGAGCAGTACTTC. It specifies CSVEDLSGYEQYF.

The CDR3: CASPPAGESYYGYTF. The CDR3 DNA reads as TGTGCCAGCCCTCCCGCGGGGGAGTCTTACTATGGCTACACCTTC. The chain links TRBV7-3 to TRBJ1-2; a possible D gene is TRBD1 (5 bases). Deletions cut 8 bases from V and 3 bases from J, with 19 bases between. CDR3 size: 15 residues. CDR1 and CDR2 from the germline V gene are SGHTA and FQGTGA.

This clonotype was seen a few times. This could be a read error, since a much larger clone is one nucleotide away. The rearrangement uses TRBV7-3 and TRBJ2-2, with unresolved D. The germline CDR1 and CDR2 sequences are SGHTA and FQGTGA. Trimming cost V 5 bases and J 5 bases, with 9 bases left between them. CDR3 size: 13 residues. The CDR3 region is CASSQSPTGELFF. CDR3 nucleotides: TGTGCCAGCAGCCAGAGTCCTACCGGGGAGCTGTTTTTT.

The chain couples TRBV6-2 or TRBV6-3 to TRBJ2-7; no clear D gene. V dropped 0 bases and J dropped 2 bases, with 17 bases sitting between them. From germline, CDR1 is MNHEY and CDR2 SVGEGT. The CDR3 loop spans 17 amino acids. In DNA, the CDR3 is TGTGCCAGCAGTTACTCGCCCCAGGCCGTTCTTCCCTACGAGCAGTACTTC. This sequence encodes CASSYSPQAVLPYEQYF.

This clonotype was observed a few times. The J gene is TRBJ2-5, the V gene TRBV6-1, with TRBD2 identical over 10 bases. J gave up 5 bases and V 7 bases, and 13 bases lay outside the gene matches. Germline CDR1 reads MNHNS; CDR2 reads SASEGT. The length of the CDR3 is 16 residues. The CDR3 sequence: CASTPGWGSGRETQYF. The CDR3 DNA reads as TGTGCCAGCACCCCCGGTTGGGGTAGCGGGAGGGAGACCCAGTACTTC.

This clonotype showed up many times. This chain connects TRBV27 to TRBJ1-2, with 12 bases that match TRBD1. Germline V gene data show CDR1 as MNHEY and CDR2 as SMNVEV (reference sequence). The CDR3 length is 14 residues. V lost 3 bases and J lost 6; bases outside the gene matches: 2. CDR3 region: CASSLGQGANGYTF. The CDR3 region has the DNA TGTGCCAGCAGTTTGGGACAGGGGGCTAATGGCTACACCTTC.